Below, 2 T cell receptor beta chains from the same sample are listed, as sequenced in a study of OX40 agonist ivuxolimab in advanced cancers. The library came from the immunoSEQ multiplex PCR assay. TCRdb took over this immuneACCESS table, retaining in-frame rearrangements with V and J assigned. Such tables are incomplete; in checked studies, under half of the missing clones stem from an unresolved V gene, and the remainder is unexplained. The sample data list tens of thousands of clones, and about 93% of these were observed just once. The ten top clones hold around 4.2% of the sample. The material sequenced was CD4+ or CD8+ T cells sorted from blood, taken in a trial of the OX40 agonist ivuxolimab. The receptors come from an adult with an advanced solid tumor such as melanoma, head and neck, liver or kidney cancer.

In this sample, this clone turned up once. The chain employs TRBV2 and TRBJ2-3; no definite D call. CDR3 length equals 15 residues. V gave up 3 bases and J gave up 0 bases, with 10 bases separating them. The germline gives CDR1 SNHLY, CDR2 FYNNEI. The CDR3 reads CASSEFVASTDTQYF. The CDR3 region has the DNA TGTGCCAGCAGTGAGTTCGTGGCTAGCACAGATACGCAGTATTTT.

The chain links TRBV5-1 to TRBJ1-1; D is uncertain. The V gene's germline CDR1 is SGHRS and CDR2 YFSETQ. V dropped 4 bases and J dropped 4 bases, with 11 bases sitting between them. This CDR3 comprises 13 residues. The CDR3 sequence: CASSEGSGTEAFF. DNA for the CDR3: TGCGCCAGCAGCGAGGGATCGGGCACTGAAGCTTTCTTT.